This TCR beta chain was sequenced in a study of T-cell memory formation after mild COVID-19. Trimming took off 6 bases at V and 7 bases at J, with 13 bases between the two ends. Per germline, CDR1 MNHEY and CDR2 SVGEGT. CDR3 length: 13 residues. A few counts support this clonotype. TCRdb independently ran MiXCR on the 5' RACE reads; one entry per CDR3 protein. The sample has roughly 480,000 distinct CDR3 sequences; around a quarter are singletons. This TCR was sampled from an adult woman who had mild COVID-19 (a few samples of this study predate the infection). Cell type and time point are not known. Sample: PBMCs or a T cell subset sorted from them (not recorded which). The chain employs TRBV6-2 or TRBV6-3 and TRBJ2-1, with a tentative D call TRBD2 (6 bases). The CDR3: CASSRSGGNEQFF. CDR3 DNA: TGTGCCAGCAGCCGCTCTGGAGGGAATGAGCAGTTCTTC.